This T cell receptor beta chain is drawn from a study of blood T cell repertoires in COVID-19 (dated by TCRdb to the early 2020s). Concerning the study at large: Samples from collaborators originated in the United States, Italy and Spain and spanned both the acute and convalescent phases of COVID-19. The prospective study material was composed of cDNA or gDNA derived from T cells, B-cell-depleted T cells, or PBMCs. Deeply sampled blood TCRbeta repertoires from subjects exposed to, actively infected with, or recovered from COVID-19 were included in the dataset. The repertoires were released in a freely available public database meant as a resource for research on the immune response to SARS-CoV-2. Samples came from the ongoing ImmuneRACE study (first 160 participants) plus 1,254 subjects from 6 global collaborators. Nearly every sample came with metadata listing a de-identified subject ID, COVID-19 status, age in years and sex. Where available, HLA class I and class II types were obtained from metadata supplied by the sample provider rather than from assay-based typing.

As encoded in the germline V gene, CDR1 is MNHEY while CDR2 is SVGAGI. The junction carries 9 bases between V and J, which are trimmed by 6 bases and 1 base respectively. The CDR3 spans 13 residues, from the cysteine through the phenylalanine. Only the CDR3 DNA stays, 39 bases, in frame from base 1. In the prospective study, participants were about 18 to 95 years old, resided in 24 geographic areas of the United States, and were enrolled through a virtual design. In the prospective study, cohorts were assigned on the basis of participant-reported clinical history obtained from a screening survey and a study questionnaire. For ImmuneRACE Cohort 3, a participant was defined as recovered based on two consecutive negative NP/OP PCR tests, clearance by a healthcare professional, or resolution of symptoms. In the prospective study, mobile phlebotomists collected whole blood, serum and a nasopharyngeal or oropharyngeal swab from each participant. Over an approximately 2-month period, participants in the prospective study had the option of providing additional blood draws and questionnaires. Prospective study blood samples were shipped either frozen or at room temperature before DNA extraction.

TCRbeta CDR3 regions were amplified from genomic DNA using the immunoSEQ Assay, a bias-controlled multiplex PCR. In the authors' own workflow: The number of nucleated cells in each sample was estimated from the amplification of reference gene primers within the assay. To quantify the absolute abundance of each unique TCRbeta CDR3 rearrangement, sequence reads were collapsed and filtered. Productive Simpson clonality was computed per sample as the square root of Simpson's diversity index over productive rearrangements. As stored in TCRdb, this immuneACCESS dataset retains in-frame rearrangements with V and J assigned. A fraction of the clones does not appear; measured against another copy, unresolved V genes explain less than half of the discrepancy, and the remainder lacks a known reason. V and J calls plus clone size are reproduced from that table; the DNA served to infer D and trimming. The sample table contains about 290,000 clones; only one count was recorded for around 90% of them. The top ten constitute about 1.8% of the sample.

For this clone: Its antigen is unknown. No base-level quality is on record; no much larger clone is a single base apart.

Broader findings and caveats from the paper: The amount of clinical and demographic metadata varied by source and participant and was provided uncurated.

Recombination connected TRBV6-5 to TRBJ1-1; perhaps TRBD1 is the D gene, with 5 bases matching. The sample consisted of PBMCs or T cells enriched from blood (not recorded which). This TCR was recovered from a woman aged 40-49 years who had recovered from COVID-19. Here is the DNA: TGTGCCAGCAGCAGGGACTGGAACACTGAAGCTTTCTTT. It encodes CASSRDWNTEAFF.